This T cell receptor (beta chain) appears in the sequencing data of a study of blood T cell repertoires in COVID-19. V was cut by 7 bases and J by 0 bases, with 9 bases left in between. Germline loops: CDR1 MNHEY, CDR2 SVGAGI. The CDR3 runs to 13 residues. The sample holds a few counts of this clone. Here immunoSEQ multiplex PCR was the method, and the copy in TCRdb shows in-frame clones only, minus some. The table includes approximately 120,000 clones, approximately 85% detected once. This receptor was identified in a man aged 30 to 45 with COVID-19, enrolled during active disease. This chain connects TRBV6-5 to TRBJ1-1; D is uncertain. What was sequenced was peripheral blood. The CDR3 region has the DNA TGTGCCAGCAACCGGGGTTTGAACACTGAAGCTTTCTTT. As protein: CASNRGLNTEAFF.